This T cell receptor (beta chain) was captured by sequencing in a study of cytomegalovirus exposure and HLA in healthy donors. General study results and limits: The study flagged about 150 TCR beta chains as cytomegalovirus-associated. One variant, a missense change in DCLRE1C, was linked in a later analysis to TCR beta V- and J-gene trimming. The classifier reportedly diagnosed cytomegalovirus status with high sensitivity and specificity.

CDR3 size: 14 residues. The germline V and J ends were trimmed by 2 bases and 6 bases, with 13 bases remaining between them. Germline CDR1 is MGHRA and CDR2 is YSYEKL. This PCR relied on a set of 60 Vbeta primers and 13 Jbeta primers. Assay: immunoSEQ multiplex PCR; the TCRdb copy retains only in-frame clones and omits some. Here the sample spans 85,000 to 90,000 clones, under 85% being singletons. With respect to this clone: Its cognate antigen is unknown.

The chain links TRBV4-1 to TRBJ1-1; weak D call: TRBD1 (5 bases). The clonotype comes from a man aged 25 to 45 in good health and CMV-seronegative. Specimen: PBMCs. This chain's CDR3 is CASSQNSGLPEAFF. In DNA, the CDR3 is TGCGCCAGCAGCCAAAACTCAGGGTTACCTGAAGCTTTCTTT.